The rows below give T cell receptor beta chains drawn from one sample of a study of blood T cells in healthy people across ages. TCRdb passed the 5' RACE reads through MiXCR, listing each CDR3 protein once. The sample yields 1.5 million to 2 million distinct CDR3 sequences, 28% seen once. Sequenced input: blood. The receptors come from a woman aged 25-40 years in good health. CDR3s include the opening cysteine and the closing phenylalanine or tryptophan. Each record gives: CDR3 protein, CDR3 DNA, V gene, D gene, J gene, clone size. D genes are given only for firm matches. Not all rows give a size; the values are once, few, many and, for expanded clones, a class.

CDR3 protein: CASRPREMSYEQYF; CDR3 DNA: TGTGCCAGCAGACCTCGGGAGATGAGTTACGAGCAGTACTTC; V gene: TRBV7-2; D gene: NA; J gene: TRBJ2-7; clone size: NA
CDR3 protein: CASSLVWSGANVLTF; CDR3 DNA: TGCGCCAGCAGCTTGGTGTGGTCTGGGGCCAACGTCCTGACTTTC; V gene: TRBV5-1; D gene: NA; J gene: TRBJ2-6; clone size: many
CDR3 protein: CASSQVDREWDGYTF; CDR3 DNA: TGTGCCAGCAGCCAAGTCGACAGGGAGTGGGATGGCTACACCTTC; V gene: TRBV3-1; D gene: TRBD1; J gene: TRBJ1-2; clone size: few
CDR3 protein: CASSIRTDTGELFF; CDR3 DNA: TGTGCCAGCAGCATTCGAACGGACACCGGGGAGCTGTTTTTT; V gene: TRBV3-1; D gene: NA; J gene: TRBJ2-2; clone size: once
CDR3 protein: CASSQDAVPTQFF; CDR3 DNA: TGTGCCAGCAGCCAAGATGCGGTTCCGACGCAGTTCTTC; V gene: TRBV3-1; D gene: NA; J gene: TRBJ2-1; clone size: once
CDR3 protein: CSVDPGTRGEKLFF; CDR3 DNA: TGCAGCGTTGATCCCGGGACCAGGGGTGAAAAACTGTTTTTT; V gene: TRBV29-1; D gene: NA; J gene: TRBJ1-4; clone size: few
CDR3 protein: CASSLRVQGPSYNEQFF; CDR3 DNA: TGTGCCAGCAGTTTAAGAGTGCAAGGGCCCTCCTACAATGAGCAGTTCTTC; V gene: TRBV27; D gene: NA; J gene: TRBJ2-1; clone size: few
CDR3 protein: CASSYDGGYGYNEQFF; CDR3 DNA: TGTGCCAGCAGCTACGATGGAGGGTACGGCTACAATGAGCAGTTCTTC; V gene: TRBV9; D gene: NA; J gene: TRBJ2-1; clone size: few
CDR3 protein: CASSLGANVPTF; CDR3 DNA: TGTGCCAGCAGCTTAGGGGCCAACGTCCCGACTTTC; V gene: TRBV7-9; D gene: NA; J gene: TRBJ2-6; clone size: NA
CDR3 protein: CASSDQGSYEQYF; CDR3 DNA: TGTGCCAGCAGTGATCAGGGTTCCTACGAGCAGTACTTC; V gene: TRBV25-1; D gene: NA; J gene: TRBJ2-7; clone size: many
CDR3 protein: CASSPPLAGTYEQYF; CDR3 DNA: TGTGCCAGCTCACCTCCACTAGCGGGGACCTACGAGCAGTACTTC; V gene: TRBV18; D gene: TRBD2; J gene: TRBJ2-7; clone size: NA
CDR3 protein: CASSYRSENTEAFF; CDR3 DNA: TGTGCCAGCAGTTACCGGTCCGAGAACACTGAAGCTTTCTTT; V gene: TRBV6-5; D gene: NA; J gene: TRBJ1-1; clone size: NA
CDR3 protein: CASSGTGQLYSGANVLTF; CDR3 DNA: TGTGCCAGCAGCGGAACGGGACAGCTCTACTCTGGGGCCAACGTCCTGACTTTC; V gene: TRBV28; D gene: TRBD1; J gene: TRBJ2-6; clone size: few
CDR3 protein: CASSLMSSGANVLTF; CDR3 DNA: TGTGCCAGCAGCTTAATGTCCTCTGGGGCCAACGTCCTGACTTTC; V gene: TRBV7-2; D gene: NA; J gene: TRBJ2-6; clone size: many
CDR3 protein: CASSPRLLYEQYF; CDR3 DNA: TGTGCCAGCAGTCCCCGACTACTATACGAGCAGTACTTC; V gene: TRBV27; D gene: NA; J gene: TRBJ2-7; clone size: many
CDR3 protein: CASTWGPGTQYF; CDR3 DNA: TGTGCCAGCACCTGGGGCCCGGGCACTCAGTACTTC; V gene: TRBV2; D gene: NA; J gene: TRBJ2-4; clone size: NA
CDR3 protein: CASSSPGGIQYF; CDR3 DNA: TGTGCCAGCAGCTCCCCGGGGGGGATCCAGTACTTC; V gene: TRBV13; D gene: TRBD2; J gene: TRBJ2-7; clone size: many
CDR3 protein: CASSSDRIGEQFF; CDR3 DNA: TGTGCCAGCAGCTCCGATAGAATCGGTGAGCAGTTCTTC; V gene: TRBV5-5; D gene: NA; J gene: TRBJ2-1; clone size: few
CDR3 protein: CASSEYGTGGINEQYF; CDR3 DNA: TGTGCCAGCAGTGAATACGGGACAGGGGGCATCAATGAGCAGTACTTC; V gene: TRBV25-1; D gene: TRBD1; J gene: TRBJ2-5; clone size: NA
CDR3 protein: CSVGTGDETQYF; CDR3 DNA: TGCAGCGTTGGGACAGGGGACGAGACCCAGTACTTC; V gene: TRBV29-1; D gene: TRBD1; J gene: TRBJ2-5; clone size: many
CDR3 protein: CASSFGQNPSYGYTF; CDR3 DNA: TGTGCCAGCAGTTTCGGACAGAATCCTAGCTATGGCTACACCTTC; V gene: TRBV12-3/TRBV12-4; D gene: NA; J gene: TRBJ1-2; clone size: NA
CDR3 protein: CASIKGGVKSPLHF; CDR3 DNA: TGTGCCAGCATTAAGGGCGGGGTGAAATCACCCCTCCACTTT; V gene: TRBV28; D gene: NA; J gene: TRBJ1-6; clone size: NA
CDR3 protein: CSARRRGAAYEQYF; CDR3 DNA: TGCAGTGCTAGAAGGAGGGGGGCCGCCTACGAGCAGTACTTC; V gene: TRBV20-1; D gene: NA; J gene: TRBJ2-7; clone size: few
CDR3 protein: CSARLSGGTGELFF; CDR3 DNA: TGCAGTGCTAGATTAAGTGGGGGCACCGGGGAGCTGTTTTTT; V gene: TRBV20-1; D gene: NA; J gene: TRBJ2-2; clone size: NA
CDR3 protein: CAGTGSWSYEQFF; CDR3 DNA: TGTGCCGGGACAGGCTCTTGGAGCTATGAGCAGTTCTTC; V gene: TRBV2; D gene: TRBD1; J gene: TRBJ2-1; clone size: NA
CDR3 protein: CASDRTGFKDEQFF; CDR3 DNA: TGTGCCAGCGACCGGACAGGGTTTAAAGATGAGCAGTTCTTC; V gene: TRBV18; D gene: TRBD1; J gene: TRBJ2-1; clone size: NA
CDR3 protein: CSAGDRGKSGYTF; CDR3 DNA: TGCAGTGCTGGGGACAGGGGTAAATCAGGCTACACCTTC; V gene: TRBV20-1; D gene: TRBD1; J gene: TRBJ1-2; clone size: few
CDR3 protein: CASSLSGSYDQPQHF; CDR3 DNA: TGTGCCAGCAGTTTATCAGGAAGTTACGATCAGCCCCAGCATTTT; V gene: TRBV12-3/TRBV12-4; D gene: NA; J gene: TRBJ1-5; clone size: many
CDR3 protein: CASSLGGGLGSYTF; CDR3 DNA: TGCGCCAGCAGCTTGGGAGGGGGACTCGGAAGCTACACCTTC; V gene: TRBV5-1; D gene: NA; J gene: TRBJ1-2; clone size: NA
CDR3 protein: CASTLVPLEGYTF; CDR3 DNA: TGTGCCAGCACCTTGGTTCCTTTAGAGGGCTACACCTTC; V gene: TRBV7-2; D gene: NA; J gene: TRBJ1-2; clone size: many
CDR3 protein: CASSRGVHHSYNEQYF; CDR3 DNA: TGTGCCAGCAGTCGGGGAGTACACCACTCCTACAATGAGCAGTACTTC; V gene: TRBV13; D gene: NA; J gene: TRBJ2-7; clone size: NA
CDR3 protein: CASSKGTDYSYNEQFF; CDR3 DNA: TGTGCCAGCAGCAAGGGGACGGACTACTCCTACAATGAGCAGTTCTTC; V gene: TRBV21-1; D gene: NA; J gene: TRBJ2-1; clone size: few
CDR3 protein: CASSGTGTGDGFINEQFF; CDR3 DNA: TGCGCCAGCAGCGGAACCGGGACAGGGGACGGATTCATAAATGAGCAGTTCTTC; V gene: TRBV5-1; D gene: TRBD1; J gene: TRBJ2-1; clone size: NA
CDR3 protein: CASGLSRPGQYEQYF; CDR3 DNA: TGTGCTAGTGGTTTGTCCAGACCGGGACAGTACGAGCAGTACTTC; V gene: TRBV12-5; D gene: TRBD1; J gene: TRBJ2-7; clone size: NA
CDR3 protein: CASSPALHNEQFF; CDR3 DNA: TGTGCCAGCTCACCAGCACTCCACAATGAGCAGTTCTTC; V gene: TRBV18; D gene: NA; J gene: TRBJ2-1; clone size: NA
CDR3 protein: CASSLPGFYNEQFF; CDR3 DNA: TGTGCCAGCAGTTTACCGGGATTTTACAATGAGCAGTTCTTC; V gene: TRBV28; D gene: NA; J gene: TRBJ2-1; clone size: NA
CDR3 protein: CASPTREGTGELIQYF; CDR3 DNA: TGTGCCAGCCCCACCCGAGAGGGGACAGGGGAGTTGATTCAGTACTTC; V gene: TRBV27; D gene: TRBD1; J gene: TRBJ2-4; clone size: many
CDR3 protein: CAAGVGNTIYF; CDR3 DNA: TGTGCCGCAGGGGTAGGAAACACCATATATTTT; V gene: TRBV12-3/TRBV12-4; D gene: NA; J gene: TRBJ1-3; clone size: once
CDR3 protein: CSAPGPENIQYF; CDR3 DNA: TGCAGTGCCCCGGGACCAGAAAACATTCAGTACTTC; V gene: TRBV20-1; D gene: NA; J gene: TRBJ2-4; clone size: few
CDR3 protein: CASSLGQGRSNQPQHF; CDR3 DNA: TGTGCCAGCAGCTTAGGACAGGGACGAAGCAATCAGCCCCAGCATTTT; V gene: TRBV7-2; D gene: TRBD1; J gene: TRBJ1-5; clone size: NA
CDR3 protein: CASMRTRETQYF; CDR3 DNA: TGTGCCAGCATGAGGACTAGAGAGACCCAGTACTTC; V gene: TRBV2; D gene: TRBD2; J gene: TRBJ2-5; clone size: NA
CDR3 protein: CASSILAQEGETQYF; CDR3 DNA: TGTGCCAGCAGCATACTAGCGCAAGAGGGGGAGACCCAGTACTTC; V gene: TRBV28; D gene: TRBD2; J gene: TRBJ2-5; clone size: many
CDR3 protein: CASSHGRDRSQETQYF; CDR3 DNA: TGTGCCAGCAGCCATGGTAGGGACAGATCCCAAGAGACCCAGTACTTC; V gene: TRBV3-1; D gene: TRBD1; J gene: TRBJ2-5; clone size: NA
CDR3 protein: CATSEGTGSGYTF; CDR3 DNA: TGTGCCACCAGTGAGGGGACAGGGAGCGGCTACACCTTC; V gene: TRBV24-1; D gene: TRBD1; J gene: TRBJ1-2; clone size: few
CDR3 protein: CASSDQGGPCNEQFF; CDR3 DNA: TGCGCCAGCAGTGACCAGGGTGGCCCTTGCAATGAGCAGTTCTTC; V gene: TRBV10-1; D gene: NA; J gene: TRBJ2-1; clone size: NA
CDR3 protein: CSARDGLAGVGSHEQYF; CDR3 DNA: TGCAGTGCTAGAGATGGTTTAGCGGGAGTGGGATCCCACGAGCAGTACTTC; V gene: TRBV20-1; D gene: TRBD2; J gene: TRBJ2-7; clone size: few
CDR3 protein: CASSLEATPAYEQYF; CDR3 DNA: TGCGCCAGCAGCTTGGAAGCGACCCCTGCCTACGAGCAGTACTTC; V gene: TRBV5-1; D gene: NA; J gene: TRBJ2-7; clone size: NA
CDR3 protein: CASSLVRTVNNEQFF; CDR3 DNA: TGTGCCAGCAGCTTAGTACGGACGGTAAACAATGAGCAGTTCTTC; V gene: TRBV7-2; D gene: NA; J gene: TRBJ2-1; clone size: few
CDR3 protein: CSAVDGNNYGYTF; CDR3 DNA: TGCAGTGCTGTCGACGGGAACAACTATGGCTACACCTTC; V gene: TRBV20-1; D gene: NA; J gene: TRBJ1-2; clone size: NA
CDR3 protein: CASSGQGTNNQPQHF; CDR3 DNA: TGTGCCAGCAGCGGACAGGGGACGAACAATCAGCCCCAGCATTTT; V gene: TRBV2; D gene: TRBD1; J gene: TRBJ1-5; clone size: few